Listed here are 11 T cell receptor beta chains from one sample, sequenced in a study of regulatory T cells in long-lasting Graves disease. Time point given: persistent/refractory GD, antithyroid drugs over 5 years with positive TRAb. PBMC-extracted RNA yielded the TCR library. According to the study, TCR beta libraries were built with iRepertoire HTBI primers and CDR3-region Arm-PCR. In TCRdb, the multiplex PCR reads were re-called with MiXCR into one record per CDR3 protein. The data show 390,000 or so distinct CDR3 sequences, around 23% seen once. Material: peripheral blood mononuclear cells (PBMCs), obtained when the disease was refractory, from a patient treated with antithyroid drugs. These receptors all come from a middle-aged woman with Graves disease.

In its sample, this clonotype was seen many times. This chain uses TRBV15 with TRBJ2-4; a weak D match, TRBD1 (6 bases). The CDR3 has 18 residues. In germline, CDR1 is LNHNV, CDR2 YYDKDF (reference sequence). V was shortened by 5 bases and J by 0 bases, with 20 bases between the two germline ends. The CDR3 region has the DNA TGTGCCACCAGCCCTCGAGGGGGTGGACCGCTAGCCAAAAACATTCAGTACTTC. This encodes CATSPRGGGPLAKNIQYF.

The sample holds many counts of this clonotype. The chain employs TRBV6-1 and TRBJ2-5; TRBD2 matches at 8 bases. There are 14 residues in the CDR3. With 2 bases clipped from V and 4 bases from J, the junction kept 3 bases outside the gene matches. Germline V gene data show CDR1 as MNHNS and CDR2 as SASEGT. The CDR3 here is CASSESLAGETQYF. The CDR3 DNA follows: TGTGCCAGCAGTGAATCCCTAGCGGGAGAGACCCAGTACTTC.

J is TRBJ2-7 and V is TRBV6-1; D is perhaps TRBD1 (5 bases). V lost 6 bases, J lost 7 bases, and 10 bases lay in between. The CDR3 sequence is 11 residues long. Germline V gene lookup returns CDR1 MNHNS and CDR2 SASEGT. The CDR3 spells CASRDTGEQYF. CDR3 nucleotides: TGTGCCAGCAGAGATACAGGAGAGCAGTACTTC.

This clonotype was detected once. A much bigger clone sits one base away, suggesting this may be a read error. The gene calls are TRBV28 and TRBJ2-1; D gene ambiguous. Per germline, CDR1 MDHEN and CDR2 SYDVKM. CDR3 size: 14 residues. CDR3 DNA sequence: TGTGCCAGCAGTTTAATTCTAGTTTGGGGTGAGCAGCTCTTC. It specifies CASSLILVWGEQLF.

On this clonotype: One base away lies a much larger clone, so this may be a sequencing read error. This chain connects TRBV2 to TRBJ2-7, with TRBD1 matching 7 bases. Per the germline V gene, CDR1 is SNHLY and CDR2 is FYNNEI. This CDR3 is 14 amino acids long. In nucleotides, the CDR3 is TGTGCCAGCAGTGGACGGGACAGCTCCTACGGGCAGTACTTC. This gives the protein CASSGRDSSYGQYF.

There are many counts of this clonotype. V is TRBV28 and J is TRBJ2-5; D call uncertain. Germline V gene lookup returns CDR1 MDHEN and CDR2 SYDVKM. Trimming left V 5 bases short and J 2 bases short, with 15 bases between. The CDR3 has 15 residues. The CDR3 protein is CASSPAGRIQETQYF. Here the CDR3 DNA reads TGTGCCAGCAGTCCCGCCGGCCGGATACAAGAGACCCAGTACTTC.

Only a few counts were recorded for this clonotype. The chain has TRBV5-1 and TRBJ1-2, with D tentatively TRBD1 (5 bases). The CDR3 spans 13 residues. The germline gives CDR1 SGHRS, CDR2 YFSETQ. Trimming shortened V by 6 bases and J by 2 bases, and 11 bases separated the two germline ends. CDR3 residues: CASKRDANYGYTF. CDR3 DNA: TGCGCCAGCAAACGGGACGCCAACTATGGCTACACCTTC.

J is TRBJ2-5 and V is TRBV9; 8 nucleotides agree with TRBD1. The CDR3 consists of 12 residues. In germline, CDR1 is SGDLS, CDR2 YYNGEE. V dropped 4 bases and J dropped 8; count of bases not matched to a gene: 4. CDR3 coding DNA: TGTGCCAGCAGCCGGACAGGGAGTACCCAGTACTTC. This codes for CASSRTGSTQYF.

This clonotype was detected a few times. The chain carries TRBV10-2 and TRBJ2-2; tentative D call: TRBD1 (6 bases). Per the germline V gene, CDR1 is WSHSY and CDR2 is SAAADI. The V and J ends lost 10 bases and 4 bases respectively, with 22 bases between them. The CDR3 runs 16 residues. Here the CDR3 reads CAKREGEVGFTGELFF. The CDR3 nucleotides are TGCGCCAAGCGAGAGGGGGAAGTCGGTTTCACCGGGGAGCTGTTTTTT.

V gene TRBV7-3 combines with J gene TRBJ2-7; possibly TRBD2 for D (6 bases). There are 16 residues in the CDR3. V lost 5 bases and J lost 2, with 19 bases in between. Germline lookup yields CDR1 SGHTA and CDR2 FQGTGA. CDR3 DNA: TGTGCCAGCAGCCCCTCACGGGACTCCCCGGCCTACGAGCAGTACTTC. This encodes CASSPSRDSPAYEQYF.

V and J are TRBV27 and TRBJ2-7; D is unclear. CDR3 length equals 11 residues. The germline gives CDR1 MNHEY, CDR2 SMNVEV (reference sequence). Deletions cut 8 bases from V and 2 bases from J, with 7 bases between. The CDR3 region has the DNA TGTGCCAGCGGACCTACCTACGAGCAGTACTTC. Translating it yields CASGPTYEQYF.